A selection of T cell receptor beta chains follows, all from one sample in a study of blood T cell repertoires in COVID-19. Clones were sequenced by immunoSEQ multiplex PCR, and TCRdb holds only the in-frame ones, with some missing. This table holds just over 150,000 clones, approximately 79% found once. The specimen sequenced was peripheral blood. These receptors were obtained from a woman between 40 and 50 years old with COVID-19, enrolled during active disease. The CDR3 runs from the conserved cysteine through the conserved F or W. D genes are given only for firm matches. Clone sizes are given selectively: once, few, many, or a class where the clone is expanded.

size: .; V: TRBV7-9; J: TRBJ1-2; D: .; CDR3: CASPTLQGSYGYTF; DNA: TGTGCCAGTCCGACTTTACAGGGCAGCTATGGCTACACCTTC
size: .; V: TRBV11-2; J: TRBJ2-3; D: .; CDR3: CASSPHQGSTDTQYF; DNA: TGTGCCAGCAGCCCCCATCAGGGGAGCACAGATACGCAGTATTTT
size: .; V: TRBV4-1; J: TRBJ2-2; D: .; CDR3: CASSQDGNTGELFF; DNA: TGCGCCAGCAGCCAAGACGGGAACACCGGGGAGCTGTTTTTT
size: .; V: TRBV15; J: TRBJ2-5; D: .; CDR3: CATNPGLDQETQYF; DNA: TGTGCCACCAACCCAGGACTGGATCAAGAGACCCAGTACTTC
size: .; V: TRBV7-3; J: TRBJ2-2; D: TRBD1; CDR3: CASSKTTGVSGELFF; DNA: TGTGCCAGCAGCAAAACCACAGGGGTGTCCGGGGAGCTGTTTTTT
size: once; V: TRBV10-3; J: TRBJ2-1; D: TRBD2; CDR3: CAISVAGGPNEQFF; DNA: TGTGCCATCAGTGTAGCGGGGGGGCCGAATGAGCAGTTCTTC
size: .; V: TRBV18; J: TRBJ1-1; D: .; CDR3: CASSPYGWNTEAFF; DNA: TGTGCCAGCTCACCATACGGGTGGAACACTGAAGCTTTCTTT
size: .; V: TRBV5-1; J: TRBJ1-1; D: .; CDR3: CASSFEGGTEAFF; DNA: TGCGCCAGCAGCTTTGAAGGGGGCACTGAAGCTTTCTTT
size: .; V: TRBV29-1; J: TRBJ2-7; D: .; CDR3: CSVVELSEQYF; DNA: TGCAGCGTTGTCGAGCTTTCCGAGCAGTACTTC
size: .; V: TRBV27; J: TRBJ2-7; D: TRBD2; CDR3: CASSFSGRVSYEQYF; DNA: TGTGCCAGCAGTTTTAGCGGGAGGGTCTCCTACGAGCAGTACTTC
size: .; V: TRBV6-1; J: TRBJ1-4; D: .; CDR3: CASSEGTSSEKLFF; DNA: TGTGCCAGCAGTGAGGGGACATCAAGTGAAAAACTGTTTTTT
size: .; V: TRBV2; J: TRBJ2-5; D: TRBD2; CDR3: CAKGTTGETQYF; DNA: TGTGCCAAAGGGACTACCGGAGAGACCCAGTACTTC
size: once; V: TRBV6-4; J: TRBJ1-1; D: .; CDR3: CASSADGETAEAFF; DNA: TGTGCCAGCAGCGCAGACGGGGAAACCGCTGAAGCTTTCTTT
size: .; V: TRBV10-3; J: TRBJ2-3; D: .; CDR3: CAIRLAASTDTQYF; DNA: TGTGCCATCAGGTTAGCGGCTAGCACAGATACGCAGTATTTT
size: .; V: TRBV5-4; J: TRBJ2-1; D: .; CDR3: CASSPPGIYNEQFF; DNA: TGTGCCAGCAGCCCACCCGGGATCTACAATGAGCAGTTCTTC
size: .; V: TRBV24-1; J: TRBJ2-1; D: TRBD2; CDR3: CATSDNPRTSGGTYNEQFF; DNA: TGTGCCACCAGTGACAACCCTCGGACTAGCGGGGGCACCTACAATGAGCAGTTCTTC
size: few; V: TRBV7-9; J: TRBJ2-1; D: .; CDR3: CASSGDGQNNEQFF; DNA: TGTGCCAGCAGCGGAGATGGACAGAACAATGAGCAGTTCTTC
size: .; V: TRBV6-5; J: TRBJ2-3; D: TRBD1; CDR3: CASSLRQGFGAQYF; DNA: TGTGCCAGCAGTTTGCGACAGGGGTTCGGGGCGCAGTATTTT
size: few; V: TRBV15; J: TRBJ1-4; D: .; CDR3: CATSREGRAGEKLFF; DNA: TGTGCCACCAGCAGAGAAGGGAGAGCGGGGGAAAAACTGTTTTTT
size: .; V: TRBV2; J: TRBJ2-2; D: TRBD1; CDR3: CASSRQGELAGELFF; DNA: TGTGCCAGCAGCCGACAGGGGGAATTGGCCGGGGAGCTGTTTTTT
size: .; V: TRBV12-3/TRBV12-4; J: TRBJ1-5; D: .; CDR3: CASSFEHQPQHF; DNA: TGTGCCAGCAGTTTTGAGCATCAGCCCCAGCATTTT
size: once; V: TRBV4-1; J: TRBJ2-3; D: TRBD1; CDR3: CASSQTDRATDTQYF; DNA: TGCGCCAGCAGCCAAACGGACAGGGCAACAGATACGCAGTATTTT
size: .; V: TRBV14; J: TRBJ2-1; D: TRBD2; CDR3: CASSLDGTSGSIQFF; DNA: TGTGCCAGCAGCCTCGATGGGACTAGCGGGAGTATACAGTTCTTC
size: .; V: TRBV3-1/TRBV3-2; J: TRBJ1-1; D: TRBD1; CDR3: CASSVYRGTEAFF; DNA: TGTGCCAGCAGCGTATACAGGGGAACGGAAGCTTTCTTT
size: .; V: TRBV19; J: TRBJ2-5; D: .; CDR3: CASSIWQPGGETQYF; DNA: TGTGCCAGTAGTATTTGGCAGCCTGGAGGAGAGACCCAGTACTTC
size: .; V: TRBV28; J: TRBJ2-1; D: TRBD2; CDR3: CASQNSGSSGEQFF; DNA: TGTGCCAGCCAGAACAGCGGGAGTAGCGGGGAGCAGTTCTTC
size: .; V: TRBV24-1; J: TRBJ2-3; D: .; CDR3: CATSDSRGRTDTQYF; DNA: TGTGCCACCAGTGATTCTCGGGGTCGCACAGATACGCAGTATTTT
size: .; V: TRBV24-1; J: TRBJ2-1; D: TRBD1; CDR3: CATSDFSGQGAYNEQFF; DNA: TGTGCCACCAGTGACTTCTCGGGACAGGGAGCTTACAATGAGCAGTTCTTC
size: many; V: TRBV6-9; J: TRBJ1-2; D: .; CDR3: CAREEGVKSGYGYTF; DNA: TGTGCCAGGGAAGAAGGGGTGAAGAGTGGCTATGGCTACACCTTC
size: .; V: TRBV6-5; J: TRBJ1-2; D: TRBD1; CDR3: CASSYTGQGAAITF; DNA: TGTGCCAGCAGTTACACCGGACAGGGGGCGGCGATCACCTTC
size: .; V: TRBV3-1/TRBV3-2; J: TRBJ2-1; D: .; CDR3: CASSQDFSSVDEQFF; DNA: TGTGCCAGCAGCCAAGATTTCAGTTCCGTGGATGAGCAGTTCTTC
size: once; V: TRBV14; J: TRBJ1-3; D: TRBD1; CDR3: CASSQPTGEESGNTIYF; DNA: TGTGCCAGCAGCCAGCCAACAGGGGAGGAATCTGGAAACACCATATATTTT
size: .; V: TRBV30; J: TRBJ2-5; D: .; CDR3: CAWSVIAVADQETQYF; DNA: TGTGCCTGGAGTGTAATCGCTGTGGCAGACCAAGAGACCCAGTACTTC
size: .; V: TRBV6-1; J: TRBJ1-4; D: .; CDR3: CASSEDQGFNEKLFF; DNA: TGTGCCAGCAGTGAAGACCAGGGCTTTAATGAAAAACTGTTTTTT
size: .; V: TRBV2; J: TRBJ1-5; D: .; CDR3: CASCWAVSNQPQHF; DNA: TGTGCCAGCTGCTGGGCCGTATCCAATCAGCCCCAGCATTTT
size: once; V: TRBV19; J: TRBJ2-1; D: TRBD2; CDR3: CASTKTSGRYNEQFF; DNA: TGTGCCAGTACCAAGACTAGCGGGAGGTACAATGAGCAGTTCTTC
size: once; V: TRBV28; J: TRBJ1-1; D: TRBD1; CDR3: CASRGQGGNTEAFF; DNA: TGTGCCAGCAGGGGTCAGGGGGGCAACACTGAAGCTTTCTTT
size: .; V: TRBV12-3/TRBV12-4; J: TRBJ1-1; D: TRBD1; CDR3: CASDRTGKAEAFF; DNA: TGTGCCAGCGATAGGACAGGGAAAGCTGAAGCTTTCTTT
size: .; V: TRBV7-3; J: TRBJ2-2; D: .; CDR3: CASSLLRSAGGSAGELFF; DNA: TGTGCCAGCAGCTTGCTACGGAGTGCAGGTGGGAGTGCCGGGGAGCTGTTTTTT
size: once; V: TRBV10-2; J: TRBJ2-2; D: TRBD2; CDR3: CASSGTSGGPNTGELFF; DNA: TGCGCCAGCAGTGGGACTAGCGGGGGGCCGAACACCGGGGAGCTGTTTTTT
size: .; V: TRBV24-1; J: TRBJ1-5; D: .; CDR3: CATSDLGNQPQHF; DNA: TGTGCCACCAGTGACCTAGGCAATCAGCCCCAGCATTTT
size: .; V: TRBV28; J: TRBJ1-2; D: .; CDR3: CASSLSTDYGYTF; DNA: TGTGCCAGCAGTTTAAGTACGGACTATGGCTACACCTTC
size: once; V: TRBV28; J: TRBJ1-2; D: .; CDR3: CASSFGLGYGYTF; DNA: TGTGCCAGCAGTTTTGGACTTGGGTATGGCTACACCTTC
size: .; V: TRBV12-3/TRBV12-4; J: TRBJ1-1; D: TRBD1; CDR3: CASSQDRATEAFF; DNA: TGTGCCAGCAGCCAGGACAGGGCCACTGAAGCTTTCTTT